The clone carrying this TCR beta chain has just a few counts. Its antigen is still unknown. 5'RACE template switching added a universal primer site and UMIs to TCR cDNA. MiXCR, run by TCRdb on the 5' RACE reads, gives a single entry per CDR3 protein. The table records about 74,000 distinct CDR3 sequences, 7.1% of them present only once. This entry comes from a study of T cells after yellow fever vaccination. Study at large: SMART-Seq v4 Ultra Low Input prepared libraries from low-cell fractions.

The CDR3 is made up of 14 amino acids. Trimming removed 2 bases from V and 5 bases from J, with 12 bases in between. Study-level results: FACS-sorted repertoires might harbor abundant contaminating clonotypes from the bulk population.

This receptor was taken from a man in his late teens or twenties who received the YFV17D yellow fever vaccine. The V gene is TRBV12-3 or TRBV12-4, the J gene TRBJ1-1; D might be TRBD1 (6 bases). Sequenced here: CD8+ T cells sorted from PBMCs, sampled around 5 days after the first yellow fever vaccination. CDR3 sequence: CASSLLQGYTEAFF. CDR3 in DNA: TGTGCCAGCAGTTTATTACAGGGCTATACTGAAGCTTTCTTT.